This T cell receptor beta chain was recorded in a study of T cells in Graves' hyperthyroidism and ophthalmopathy. Study details: At the time of initial diagnosis and before any treatment, peripheral blood was collected.

This clonotype was detected many times. Antigen: not known. Regions amplified from RNA transcripts were the TCR beta CDR3 regions. During a first-round RT-PCR of the TCR CDR3, the HTBI primer set was used. TCRdb re-called the multiplex PCR reads with MiXCR, one entry per CDR3 protein. The data contain 350,000 to 500,000 distinct CDR3 sequences, about an eighth of them singletons. Study conclusions and caveats: A median roughly six months before onset, the model predicted ophthalmopathy.

The CDR3 spans 14 residues. Trimming stripped 2 bases from V and 3 bases from J, with 12 bases between. Germline V gene sequence: CDR1 SQVTM, CDR2 ANQGSEA. The PBMCs were sourced from fresh peripheral blood (about 10 ml). The clonotype originates from a woman under 30 with Graves' hyperthyroidism. The chain joins TRBV29-1 to TRBJ2-3; D may be TRBD2 (5 bases). The sample taken for sequencing was blood. The CDR3 region has the DNA TGCAGCGTTGAACGAGGGTTTGGGACAGATACGCAGTATTTT. Its protein is CSVERGFGTDTQYF.